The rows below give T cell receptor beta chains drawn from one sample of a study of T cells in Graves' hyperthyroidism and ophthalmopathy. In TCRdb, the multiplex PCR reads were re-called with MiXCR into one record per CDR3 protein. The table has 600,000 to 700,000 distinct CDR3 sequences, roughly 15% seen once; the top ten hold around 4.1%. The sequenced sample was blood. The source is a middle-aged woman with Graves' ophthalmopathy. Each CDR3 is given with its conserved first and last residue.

CASSFSSGTEAFF | TRBJ1-1 | TRBV7-2
CASSSYDSNAGELFF | TRBJ2-2 | TRBV27
CSVGRSRSTEAFF | TRBJ1-1 | TRBV29-1
CANRDSSSYNSPLHF | TRBJ1-6 | TRBV28
CSVQVLSDTQYF | TRBJ2-3 | TRBV29-1
CASSLAGRKEETQYF | TRBJ2-5 | TRBV5-1
CASSAVEGPAAETQYF | TRBJ2-5 | TRBV6-1
CASSLLGRTGELFF | TRBJ2-2 | TRBV7-2
CASGGPAETQYF | TRBJ2-5 | TRBV2
CASSPGLGTTTYEQYF | TRBJ2-7 | TRBV7-9
CSVEDPWTGGREAFF | TRBJ1-1 | TRBV29-1
CASSLGDLAYEQYF | TRBJ2-7 | TRBV5-1
CASRTNGPEAFF | TRBJ1-1 | TRBV6-2/TRBV6-3
CASTPIEAGETQYF | TRBJ2-5 | TRBV2
CASSRGDGNYGYTF | TRBJ1-2 | TRBV5-1
CAIADQPNTEAFF | TRBJ1-1 | TRBV6-1
CASSYSPGLAQYEQYF | TRBJ2-7 | TRBV6-5
CASRSMGGEYSNQPQHF | TRBJ1-5 | TRBV6-2/TRBV6-3
CASSSNRGVDEQYF | TRBJ2-7 | TRBV12-3/TRBV12-4
CASSLTPGVTEAFF | TRBJ1-1 | TRBV19
CASSSGGTGEYEQFF | TRBJ2-1 | TRBV28
CASSLTGTTKAGQYF | TRBJ2-7 | TRBV5-1
CSASSEGAGDTQYF | TRBJ2-3 | TRBV20-1
CSARPGTGGKNEQYF | TRBJ2-7 | TRBV20-1
CASSIAGGNQPQHF | TRBJ1-5 | TRBV19
CSVEGGGETQYF | TRBJ2-5 | TRBV29-1
CASSIDHSGAEAFF | TRBJ1-1 | TRBV19
CASSPLSVSSSGANVLTF | TRBJ2-6 | TRBV18
CASSPETGSAGELFF | TRBJ2-2 | TRBV18